This T cell receptor (beta chain) is drawn from a study of blood T cell repertoires in COVID-19. Data came from immunoSEQ multiplex PCR; TCRdb stores just in-frame clones and leaves some out. Seen here are some 180,000 clones, more than 65% observed once, and the top ten hold 9.5% to 13%. Per the germline V gene, CDR1 is SGDLS and CDR2 is YYNGEE. The CDR3 has 14 residues. The germline V and J ends were trimmed by 1 base and 2 bases, with 7 bases remaining between them. The material sequenced was peripheral blood. The clonotype originates from a man aged 65-85 years with active or convalescent COVID-19. The V call is TRBV9, the J call TRBJ2-1, with unresolved D. This CDR3 reads CASSVHSPYNEQFF. DNA of the CDR3: TGTGCCAGCAGCGTACACAGTCCCTACAATGAGCAGTTCTTC.